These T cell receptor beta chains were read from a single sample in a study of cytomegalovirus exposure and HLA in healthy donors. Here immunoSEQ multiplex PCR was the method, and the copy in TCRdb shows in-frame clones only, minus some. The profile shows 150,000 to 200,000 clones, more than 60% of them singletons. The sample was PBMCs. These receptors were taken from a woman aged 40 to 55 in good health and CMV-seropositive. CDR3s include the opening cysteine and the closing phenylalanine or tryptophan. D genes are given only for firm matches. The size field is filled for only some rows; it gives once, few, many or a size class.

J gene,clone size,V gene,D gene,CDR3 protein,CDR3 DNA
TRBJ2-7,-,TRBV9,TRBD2,CASSVGLQGSGRYEQYF,TGTGCCAGCAGCGTAGGGTTACAGGGCAGCGGGAGGTACGAGCAGTACTTC
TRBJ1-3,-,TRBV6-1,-,CASSEAVGAGYGNTIYF,TGTGCCAGCAGTGAAGCCGTTGGGGCAGGGTACGGAAACACCATATATTTT
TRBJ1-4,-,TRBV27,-,CASSLFRLGGGEKLFF,TGTGCCAGCAGCCTCTTCCGGCTAGGTGGTGGTGAAAAACTGTTTTTT
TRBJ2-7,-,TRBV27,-,CASSFYDSAYEQYF,TGTGCCAGCAGTTTTTACGACAGTGCCTACGAGCAGTACTTC
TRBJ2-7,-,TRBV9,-,CASSSGVLPYEQYF,TGTGCCAGCAGCTCCGGGGTTCTCCCGTACGAGCAGTACTTC
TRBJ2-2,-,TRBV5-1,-,CASMIIPEQTGELFF,TGCGCCAGCATGATCATACCCGAACAAACCGGGGAGCTGTTTTTT
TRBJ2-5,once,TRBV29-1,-,CSVDFGGETQYF,TGCAGCGTTGATTTTGGAGGAGAGACCCAGTACTTC
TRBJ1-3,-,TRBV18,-,CASSPLLDSSGNTIYF,TGTGCCAGCTCACCACTTCTGGACAGCTCTGGAAACACCATATATTTT
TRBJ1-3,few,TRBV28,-,CASSPPRGGSGNTIYF,TGTGCCAGCAGCCCCCCCCGTGGAGGGTCTGGAAACACCATATATTTT
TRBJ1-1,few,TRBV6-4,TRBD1,CASTIDRENTEAFF,TGTGCCAGCACCATAGACAGGGAGAACACTGAAGCTTTCTTT
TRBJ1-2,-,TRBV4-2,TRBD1,CASSQGVDRDDGYTF,TGTGCCAGCAGCCAAGGTGTGGACAGGGATGATGGCTACACCTTC
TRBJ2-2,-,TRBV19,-,CASSIANTGELFF,TGTGCCAGTAGTATCGCGAACACCGGGGAGCTGTTTTTT
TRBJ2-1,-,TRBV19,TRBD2,CASTPGTSPYNEQFF,TGTGCCAGTACCCCCGGGACTAGTCCTTACAATGAGCAGTTCTTC
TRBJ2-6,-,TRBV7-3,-,CASSPGSGANVLTF,TGTGCCAGCAGCCCGGGCTCTGGGGCCAACGTCCTGACTTTC
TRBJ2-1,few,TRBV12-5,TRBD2,CASGLVGTSGYSYNEQFF,TGTGCTAGTGGTTTGGTAGGGACTAGCGGATACTCCTACAATGAGCAGTTCTTC
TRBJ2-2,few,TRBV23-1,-,CASSRPNRAESTGELFF,TGCGCCAGCAGTCGACCGAACAGGGCGGAGAGCACCGGGGAGCTGTTTTTT
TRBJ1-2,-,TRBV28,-,CASSPPEFSNYGYTF,TGTGCCAGCAGTCCCCCCGAGTTTTCTAACTATGGCTACACCTTC
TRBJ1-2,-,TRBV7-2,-,CASSLGTRVNLGYTF,TGTGCCAGCAGCTTAGGCACCAGGGTGAATCTTGGCTACACCTTC
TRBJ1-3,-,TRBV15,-,CATSRDRFSGNTIYF,TGTGCCACCAGCAGAGATAGATTCTCTGGAAACACCATATATTTT
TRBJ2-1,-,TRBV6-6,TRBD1,CASSYPGTEGNEQFF,TGTGCCAGCAGTTACCCCGGGACAGAAGGCAATGAGCAGTTCTTC
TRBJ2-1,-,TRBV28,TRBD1,CASRGTGARTRGEQFF,TGTGCCAGCAGAGGGACAGGGGCCCGTACCAGGGGCGAGCAGTTCTTC
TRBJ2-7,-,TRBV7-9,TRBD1,CASSLGPRDRYEQYF,TGTGCCAGCAGCTTAGGGCCCCGGGACAGATACGAGCAGTACTTC
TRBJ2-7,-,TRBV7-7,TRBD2,CASSPHLLAVYEQYF,TGTGCTAGCAGCCCCCATCTTCTAGCGGTCTACGAGCAGTACTTC
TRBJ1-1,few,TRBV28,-,CASGEHSSMGGEAFF,TGTGCCAGCGGGGAACACAGCTCCATGGGGGGAGAAGCTTTCTTT
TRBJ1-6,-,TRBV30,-,CACQTLGYNSPLHF,TGTGCCTGCCAGACACTCGGTTATAATTCACCCCTCCACTTT
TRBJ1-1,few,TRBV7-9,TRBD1,CASSPRRDRGNTEAFF,TGTGCCAGCAGCCCTCGCCGGGACAGGGGGAACACTGAAGCTTTCTTT
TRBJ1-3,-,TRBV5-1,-,CASRDAGQSGNTIYF,TGCGCCAGCCGAGACGCAGGGCAAAGTGGAAACACCATATATTTT
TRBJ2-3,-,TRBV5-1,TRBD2,CASSRRTSGRVTDTQYF,TGCGCCAGCAGCCGACGGACTAGCGGGAGGGTAACAGATACGCAGTATTTT
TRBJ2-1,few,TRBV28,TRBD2,CASSLLGTSDSLYNEQFF,TGTGCCAGCAGTTTGCTGGGGACTAGCGATTCCCTTTACAATGAGCAGTTCTTC
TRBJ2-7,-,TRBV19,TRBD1,CASSPTGWTNEQYF,TGTGCCAGTAGTCCGACAGGGTGGACAAACGAGCAGTACTTC
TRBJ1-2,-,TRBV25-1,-,CASSETGRDYGYTF,TGTGCCAGCAGTGAAACGGGGAGAGACTATGGCTACACCTTC
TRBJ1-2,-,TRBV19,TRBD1,CASSISAGGRHYGYTF,TGTGCCAGTAGTATCTCGGCAGGGGGCCGGCACTATGGCTACACCTTC
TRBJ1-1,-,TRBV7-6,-,CASSSLDTEAFF,TGTGCCAGCAGCTCACTGGACACTGAAGCTTTCTTT
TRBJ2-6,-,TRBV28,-,CASSLAGIGANVLTF,TGTGCCAGCAGTTTAGCAGGGATCGGGGCCAACGTCCTGACTTTC
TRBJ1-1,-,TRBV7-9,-,CASSLTGYEAFF,TGTGCCAGCAGCTTAACGGGGTACGAAGCTTTCTTT
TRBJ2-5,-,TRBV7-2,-,CASSYKRETQYF,TGTGCCAGCAGCTATAAACGGGAGACCCAGTACTTC
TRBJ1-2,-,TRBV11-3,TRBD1,CASSLTGGYGYTF,TGTGCCAGCAGCTTGACAGGGGGATACGGCTACACCTTC
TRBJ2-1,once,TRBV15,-,CATSRDLRQGSHEQFF,TGTGCCACCAGCAGAGATCTTAGGCAGGGGAGCCATGAGCAGTTCTTC
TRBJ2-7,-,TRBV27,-,CASSLGAAYEQYF,TGTGCCAGCAGTTTGGGGGCTGCCTACGAGCAGTACTTC
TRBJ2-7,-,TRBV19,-,CASSSAPDSSYEQYF,TGTGCCAGTAGTTCCGCCCCGGACAGCTCCTACGAGCAGTACTTC
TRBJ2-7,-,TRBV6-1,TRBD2,CASTNSGRPYEQYF,TGTGCCAGCACAAATAGCGGGAGACCCTACGAGCAGTACTTC
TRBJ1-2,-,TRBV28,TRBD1,CASSLQGAFGYTF,TGTGCCAGCAGTTTGCAGGGGGCGTTTGGCTACACCTTC
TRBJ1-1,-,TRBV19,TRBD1,CASSTRQGGNTEAFF,TGTGCCAGTAGTACGAGACAGGGTGGGAACACTGAAGCTTTCTTT
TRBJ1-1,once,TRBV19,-,CASRTHGPIGHSNTEAFF,TGTGCCAGTAGAACCCATGGACCAATAGGACATTCGAACACTGAAGCTTTCTTT
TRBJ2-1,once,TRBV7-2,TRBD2,CASSLQGLAEDNEQFF,TGTGCCAGCAGCCTGCAGGGACTAGCAGAAGACAATGAGCAGTTCTTC
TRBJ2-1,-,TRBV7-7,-,CASSLDRGNEQFF,TGTGCTAGCAGCTTAGACCGGGGCAATGAGCAGTTCTTC
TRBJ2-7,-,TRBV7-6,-,CASSPVKASGAEQYF,TGTGCCAGCAGCCCCGTTAAGGCTAGTGGCGCCGAGCAGTACTTC
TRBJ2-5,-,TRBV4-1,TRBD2,CASSQGPSGVETQYF,TGCGCCAGCAGCCAAGGGCCTAGCGGGGTGGAGACCCAGTACTTC
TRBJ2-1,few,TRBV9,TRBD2,CASSDGTNYNEQFF,TGTGCCAGCAGCGATGGGACTAACTACAATGAGCAGTTCTTC